A single sample gave rise to the 12 T cell receptor beta chains below, sequenced in a study of technical replicates of blood from a few donors. The data were produced by immunoSEQ multiplex PCR, yet TCRdb's version contains in-frame clones alone and is incomplete. This table has around 97,000 clones, about 95% appearing once. Sequencing was performed on T cells isolated from PBMCs. The origin of the receptors is a human donor in good health.

V and J are TRBV11-2 and TRBJ2-1, with a tentative D call TRBD1 (6 bases). Germline-derived CDR1 and CDR2 are SGHAT and FQNNGV. The CDR3 has 15 residues. V dropped 5 bases and J dropped 6 bases, with 17 bases sitting between them. Here the CDR3 reads CASSGARTVLNEQFF. The CDR3 nucleotides read TGTGCCAGCAGCGGGGCCAGGACAGTTCTCAATGAGCAGTTCTTC.

The chain joins TRBV11-2 to TRBJ1-2, with 7 bases lining up with TRBD1. Germline V gene lookup returns CDR1 SGHAT and CDR2 FQNNGV. CDR3 size: 12 residues. Losses at the gene ends were 5 bases for V and 7 bases for J; bases not matched to a gene: 4. CDR3 coding DNA: TGTGCCAGCAGCACAGGGGATGGTGGCTACACCTTC. It yields the protein CASSTGDGGYTF.

The J gene is TRBJ2-3, the V gene TRBV27; D remains ambiguous. The CDR3 covers 15 residues. From germline, CDR1 is MNHEY and CDR2 SMNVEV (reference sequence). Trimming removed 4 bases from V and 4 bases from J, with 15 bases in between. The CDR3 DNA follows: TGTGCCAGCAGTTATCTAGGAGTTCGGGCAGATACGCAGTATTTT. As protein: CASSYLGVRADTQYF.

The genes are TRBV7-9 and TRBJ1-2, with TRBD1 matching over 11 bases. Trimming cost V 5 bases and J 2 bases; bases outside gene matches: 4. CDR3 length: 15 residues. Germline V gives CDR1 SEHNR, CDR2 FQNEAQ (reference sequence). CDR3 nucleotide sequence: TGTGCCAGCAGCCAGGGGACAGGGGGGAACTATGGCTACACCTTC. Protein sequence: CASSQGTGGNYGYTF.

This clone was seen a single time. The chain couples TRBV7-9 to TRBJ1-4, with D unresolved. CDR3 length equals 11 residues. Germline CDR1 reads SEHNR; CDR2 reads FQNEAQ (reference sequence). The V end lost 8 bases, the J end lost 4 bases, and 5 bases lay between the germline ends. CDR3 DNA sequence: TGTGCCAGCGGGAGTAATGAAAAACTGTTTTTT. Amino acids: CASGSNEKLFF. Variable domain in full (rest from reference TRBV7-9 and TRBJ1-4): DTGVSQNPRHKITKRGQNVTFRCDPISEHNRLYWYRQTLGQGPEFLTYFQNEAQLEKSRLLSDRFSAERPKGSFSTLEIQRTEQGDSAMYLCASGSNEKLFFGSGTQLSVL.

This clone has only one observation. The V and J genes are TRBV27 and TRBJ2-7; TRBD1 agrees at 12 bases. The germline V gene has CDR1 MNHEY and CDR2 SMNVEV (reference sequence). J lost 3 bases, V lost 5 bases, and 5 bases had no gene match. CDR3 length: 15 residues. The CDR3 is CASSLGTGGFYEQYF. Written as DNA, the CDR3 is TGTGCCAGCAGTCTAGGGACAGGGGGCTTCTACGAGCAGTACTTC.

The chain is built from TRBV6-1 and TRBJ2-7; the D gene is possibly TRBD2 (5 bases). The germline CDR1 and CDR2 sequences are MNHNS and SASEGT. This CDR3 has 17 residues. The V gene lost 2 bases and the J gene lost 7 bases, with 24 bases spanning the gap. The CDR3 bases are TGTGCCAGCAGTGAAAGGGTCTTGCGGGCCTCGCCTTGGGAGCAGTACTTC. Translating it yields CASSERVLRASPWEQYF.

The genes are TRBV27 and TRBJ1-5; TRBD1 might be the D (6 bases). Germline V gene sequence: CDR1 MNHEY, CDR2 SMNVEV (reference sequence). Between the trimmed V and J ends, which lost 5 bases and 5 bases, there was a span of 19 bases. CDR3 length: 16 residues. The DNA for the CDR3 is TGTGCCAGCAGTATATATCCAGGGGCGATGGATCAGCCCCAGCATTTT. Its protein is CASSIYPGAMDQPQHF.

The chain is built from TRBV14 and TRBJ1-1; tentative D call: TRBD1 (6 bases). CDR1 and CDR2 (germline): SGHDN, FVKESK. Trimming shortened V by 5 bases and J by 6 bases, and 16 bases separated the two germline ends. This CDR3 contains 14 residues. The CDR3 region is CASSARVQGAEAFF. The CDR3 DNA is TGTGCCAGCAGCGCCCGCGTACAGGGAGCTGAAGCTTTCTTT.

This chain uses TRBV7-9 with TRBJ2-7; possible D gene TRBD1, 6 bases. Trimming cost V 3 bases and J 7 bases, with 10 bases left between them. Germline CDR1 is SEHNR and CDR2 is FQNEAQ (reference sequence). There are 12 residues in the CDR3. CDR3 in amino acids: CASSFTGLEQYF. In nucleotides, the CDR3 is TGTGCCAGCAGCTTCACAGGGTTAGAGCAGTACTTC.

The chain carries TRBV28 and TRBJ2-5, with 14 bases matching TRBD2. The CDR3 has 16 residues. Germline V lookup: CDR1 MDHEN, CDR2 SYDVKM. For the CDR3, the DNA is TGTGCAGCAAGGGGACTAGCGGGAGTGTCGGGAGAGACCCAGTACTTC. Its protein product is CAARGLAGVSGETQYF.

This clone has only one observation. This chain joins TRBV5-6 and TRBJ2-5; TRBD1 is a possible D gene (5 bases). Germline CDR1 is SGHDT and CDR2 is YYEEEE. CDR3 length equals 13 residues. The ends were cut back, 4 bases at V and 1 base at J, with 8 bases in the middle. DNA of the CDR3: TGTGCCAGCAGCCCAGGGCTCCAAGAGACCCAGTACTTC. Translation gives CASSPGLQETQYF.